The clone carrying this TCR beta chain showed up many times. A much larger clone differs by one base, so this may be a read error. Genomic DNA provided the template from which TCR beta CDR3 was amplified by two-round multiplex PCR. Gene-specific TRBV and TRBJ primers were used in PCR round one. TCRdb itself ran the multiplex PCR reads through MiXCR, one entry per CDR3 protein. The repertoire consists of around 59,000 distinct CDR3 sequences, with about a quarter occurring once and the leading ten covering 7.5%. The CDR3 contains 14 residues. Germline assignment: CDR1 MNHNS and CDR2 SASEGT. The trim removed 10 bases at V and 0 bases at J, leaving 7 bases unmatched. The sample originates from a study of prognosis after radiotherapy for stage I lung cancer.

The chain uses TRBV6-1 and TRBJ2-3; 7 bases align to TRBD2. The source material was PBMCs, sampled before or after stereotactic body radiation therapy (not recorded which). The source of this sequence is a donor of 50 years or more with non-small cell lung cancer. The chain's CDR3 is CATGRNRSTDTQYF. The CDR3 DNA is TGTGCCACCGGGAGGAACAGGAGCACAGATACGCAGTATTTT.